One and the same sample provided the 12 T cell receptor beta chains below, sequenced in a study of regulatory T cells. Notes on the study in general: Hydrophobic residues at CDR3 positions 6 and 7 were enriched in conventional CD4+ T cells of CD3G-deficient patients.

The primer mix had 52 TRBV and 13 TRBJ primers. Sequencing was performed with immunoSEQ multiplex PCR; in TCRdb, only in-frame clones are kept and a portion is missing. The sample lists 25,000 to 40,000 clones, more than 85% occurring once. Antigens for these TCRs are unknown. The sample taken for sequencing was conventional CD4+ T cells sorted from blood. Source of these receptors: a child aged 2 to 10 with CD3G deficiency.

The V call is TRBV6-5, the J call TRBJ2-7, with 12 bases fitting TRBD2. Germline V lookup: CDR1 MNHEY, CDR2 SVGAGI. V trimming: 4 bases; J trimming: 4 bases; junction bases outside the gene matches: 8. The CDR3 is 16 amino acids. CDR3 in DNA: TGTGCCAGCAGTTCCCCAGGACTAGCGGGATCTTACGAGCAGTACTTC. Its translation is CASSSPGLAGSYEQYF.

CDR3 protein: CASQGRGVSYEQYF. CDR3 DNA sequence: TGTGCCAGCCAAGGGAGGGGGGTCTCCTACGAGCAGTACTTC. J is TRBJ2-7 and V is TRBV9; D possibly corresponds to TRBD2 (7 bases). V was clipped by 7 bases and J by 0 bases, with 14 bases between them. This CDR3 comprises 14 residues. In germline, CDR1 is SGDLS, CDR2 YYNGEE.

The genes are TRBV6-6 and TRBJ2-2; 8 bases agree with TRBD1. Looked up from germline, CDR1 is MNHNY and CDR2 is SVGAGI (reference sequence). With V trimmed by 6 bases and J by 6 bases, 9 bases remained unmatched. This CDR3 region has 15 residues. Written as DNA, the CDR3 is TGTGCCAGCAGAAGACAGGGGTATGACGCCGGGGAGCTGTTTTTT. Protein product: CASRRQGYDAGELFF.

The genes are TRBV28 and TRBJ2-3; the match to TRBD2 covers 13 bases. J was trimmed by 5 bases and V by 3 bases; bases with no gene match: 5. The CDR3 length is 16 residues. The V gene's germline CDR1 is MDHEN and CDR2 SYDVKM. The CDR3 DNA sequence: TGTGCCAGCAGTTTGGGACTAGCGGGACATCAAGATACGCAGTATTTT. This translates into CASSLGLAGHQDTQYF.

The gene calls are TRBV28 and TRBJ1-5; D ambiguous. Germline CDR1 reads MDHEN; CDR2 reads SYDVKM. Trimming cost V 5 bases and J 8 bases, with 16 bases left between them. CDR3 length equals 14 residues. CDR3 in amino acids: CASSAPIVGEPQHF. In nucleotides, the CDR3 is TGTGCCAGCAGTGCCCCAATCGTGGGAGAGCCCCAGCATTTT. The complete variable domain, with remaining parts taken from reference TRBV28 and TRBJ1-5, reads DVKVTQSSRYLVKRTGEKVFLECVQDMDHENMFWYRQDPGLGLRLIYFSYDVKMKEKGDIPEGYSVSREKKERFSLILESASTNQTSMYLCASSAPIVGEPQHFGDGTRLSIL.

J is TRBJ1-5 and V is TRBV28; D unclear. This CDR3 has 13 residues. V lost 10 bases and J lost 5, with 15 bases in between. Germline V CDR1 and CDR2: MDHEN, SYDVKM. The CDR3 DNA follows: TGTGCCACTAAGACCGGGAGGGATCAGCCCCAGCATTTT. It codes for CATKTGRDQPQHF. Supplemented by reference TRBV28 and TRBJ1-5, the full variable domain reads DVKVTQSSRYLVKRTGEKVFLECVQDMDHENMFWYRQDPGLGLRLIYFSYDVKMKEKGDIPEGYSVSREKKERFSLILESASTNQTSMYLCATKTGRDQPQHFGDGTRLSIL.

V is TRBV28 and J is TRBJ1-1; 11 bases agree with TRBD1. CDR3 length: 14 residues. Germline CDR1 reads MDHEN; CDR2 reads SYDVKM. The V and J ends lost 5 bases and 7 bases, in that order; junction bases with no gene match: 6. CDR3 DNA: TGTGCCAGCAGTCGGACAGGGGGCGGAGGTGAAGCTTTCTTT. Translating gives CASSRTGGGGEAFF.

The CDR3 here is CASRPEIGVYGYTF. The CDR3, as DNA: TGCGCCAGCCGCCCTGAGATAGGGGTCTATGGCTACACCTTC. The chain carries TRBV5-1 and TRBJ1-2; D may be TRBD1 (5 bases). V lost 7 bases and J 4 bases, leaving 17 bases between the germline ends. Germline CDR1 and CDR2: SGHRS and YFSETQ. The CDR3 totals 14 residues.

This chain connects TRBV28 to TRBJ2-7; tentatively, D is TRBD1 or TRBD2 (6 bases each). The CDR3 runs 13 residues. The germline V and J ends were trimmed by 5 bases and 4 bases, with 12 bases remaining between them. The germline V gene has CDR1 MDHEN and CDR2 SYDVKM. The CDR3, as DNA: TGTGCCAGCAGTCCTGGGGGGCAGTACGAGCAGTACTTC. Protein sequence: CASSPGGQYEQYF.

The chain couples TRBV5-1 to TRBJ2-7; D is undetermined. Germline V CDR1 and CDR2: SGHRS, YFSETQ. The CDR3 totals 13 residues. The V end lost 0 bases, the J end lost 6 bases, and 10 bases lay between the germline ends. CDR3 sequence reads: CASSLEGDGEQYF. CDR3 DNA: TGCGCCAGCAGCTTGGAGGGCGACGGCGAGCAGTACTTC.

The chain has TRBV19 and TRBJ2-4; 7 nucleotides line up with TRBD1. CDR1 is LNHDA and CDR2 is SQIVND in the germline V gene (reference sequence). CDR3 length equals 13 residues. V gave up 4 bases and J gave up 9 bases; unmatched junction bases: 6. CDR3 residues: CASSTTGSGIQYF. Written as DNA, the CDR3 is TGTGCCAGTAGTACGACAGGGAGTGGCATTCAGTACTTC.

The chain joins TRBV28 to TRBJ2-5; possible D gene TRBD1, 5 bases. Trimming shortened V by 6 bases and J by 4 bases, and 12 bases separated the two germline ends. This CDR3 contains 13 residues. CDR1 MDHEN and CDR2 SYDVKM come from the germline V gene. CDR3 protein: CASSDSARETQYF. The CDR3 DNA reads TGTGCCAGCAGCGACAGCGCACGAGAGACCCAGTACTTC.